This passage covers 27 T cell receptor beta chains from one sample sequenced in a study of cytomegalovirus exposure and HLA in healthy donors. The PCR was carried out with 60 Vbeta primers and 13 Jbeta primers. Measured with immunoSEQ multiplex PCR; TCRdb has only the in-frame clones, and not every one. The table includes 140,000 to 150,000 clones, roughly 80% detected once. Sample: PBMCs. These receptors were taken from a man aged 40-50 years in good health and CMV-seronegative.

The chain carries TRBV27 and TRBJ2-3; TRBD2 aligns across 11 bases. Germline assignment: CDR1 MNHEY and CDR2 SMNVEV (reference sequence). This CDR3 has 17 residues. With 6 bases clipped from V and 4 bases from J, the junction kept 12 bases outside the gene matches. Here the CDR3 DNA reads TGTGCCAGCAGCCAAGCGGTAGCGGGGGGGCTATCAGATACGCAGTATTTT. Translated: CASSQAVAGGLSDTQYF.

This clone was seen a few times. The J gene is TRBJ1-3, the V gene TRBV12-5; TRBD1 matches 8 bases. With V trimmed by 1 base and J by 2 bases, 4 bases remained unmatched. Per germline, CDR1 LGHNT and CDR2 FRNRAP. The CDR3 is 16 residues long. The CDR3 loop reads CASGLERTGPGNTIYF. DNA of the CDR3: TGTGCTAGTGGTTTGGAGCGGACAGGGCCTGGAAACACCATATATTTT.

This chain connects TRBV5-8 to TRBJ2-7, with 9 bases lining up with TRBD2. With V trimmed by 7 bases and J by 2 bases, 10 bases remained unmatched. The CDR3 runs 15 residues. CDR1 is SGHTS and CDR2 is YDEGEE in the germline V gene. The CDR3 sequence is CASLTIAGDAYEQYF. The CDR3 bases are TGTGCCAGCCTAACCATAGCGGGGGATGCCTACGAGCAGTACTTC. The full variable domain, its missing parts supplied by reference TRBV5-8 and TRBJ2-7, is EAGVTQSPTHLIKTRGQQATLRCSPISGHTSVYWYQQALGLGLQFLLWYDEGEERNRGNFPPRFSGRQFPNYSSELNVNALELEDSALYLCASLTIAGDAYEQYFGPGTRLTVT.

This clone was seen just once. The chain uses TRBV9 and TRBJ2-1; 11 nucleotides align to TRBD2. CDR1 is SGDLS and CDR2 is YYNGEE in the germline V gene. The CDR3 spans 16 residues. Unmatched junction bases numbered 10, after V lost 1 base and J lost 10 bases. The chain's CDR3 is CASSVISSGGTGEQFF. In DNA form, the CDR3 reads TGTGCCAGCAGCGTAATATCTAGCGGGGGGACGGGGGAGCAGTTCTTC.

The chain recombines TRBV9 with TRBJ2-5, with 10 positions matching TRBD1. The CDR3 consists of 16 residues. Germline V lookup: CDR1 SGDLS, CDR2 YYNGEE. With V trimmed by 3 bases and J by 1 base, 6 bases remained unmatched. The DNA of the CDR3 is TGTGCCAGCAGCGCTGGGACAGGGGTTGGCCAAGAGACCCAGTACTTC. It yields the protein CASSAGTGVGQETQYF.

The CDR3 nucleotides are TGTGCCAGTAGAAAAATCGGGGGGTTCAGCAATCAGCCCCAGCATTTT. Residues: CASRKIGGFSNQPQHF. The V call is TRBV19, the J call TRBJ1-5; TRBD1 is a possible D gene (5 bases). This CDR3 has 16 amino acids. With 6 bases removed from V and 1 base from J, the gap between germline ends came to 16 bases. Germline loops: CDR1 LNHDA, CDR2 SQIVND (reference sequence). The variable domain in full, completed from reference TRBV19 and TRBJ1-5, reads DGGITQSPKYLFRKEGQNVTLSCEQNLNHDAMYWYRQDPGQGLRLIYYSQIVNDFQKGDIAEGYSVSREKKESFPLTVTSAQKNPTAFYLCASRKIGGFSNQPQHFGDGTRLSIL.

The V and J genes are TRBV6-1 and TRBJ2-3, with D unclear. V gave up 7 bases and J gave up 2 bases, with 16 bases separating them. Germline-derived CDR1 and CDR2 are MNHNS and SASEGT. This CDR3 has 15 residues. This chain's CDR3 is CASTASRHPTDTQYF. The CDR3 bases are TGTGCCAGCACCGCCAGTCGACACCCCACAGATACGCAGTATTTT.

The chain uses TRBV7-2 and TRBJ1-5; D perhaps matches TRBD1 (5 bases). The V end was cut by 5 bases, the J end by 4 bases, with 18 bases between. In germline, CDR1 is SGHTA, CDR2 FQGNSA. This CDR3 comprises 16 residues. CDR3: CASSHMGLVTNQPQHF. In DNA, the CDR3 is TGTGCCAGCAGCCACATGGGGCTAGTAACAAATCAGCCCCAGCATTTT.

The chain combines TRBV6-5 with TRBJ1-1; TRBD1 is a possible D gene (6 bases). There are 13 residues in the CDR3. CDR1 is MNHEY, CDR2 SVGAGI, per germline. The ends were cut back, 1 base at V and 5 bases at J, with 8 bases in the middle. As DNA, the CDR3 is TGTGCCAGCAGTTACTACACAGGGACTGAAGCTTTCTTT. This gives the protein CASSYYTGTEAFF.

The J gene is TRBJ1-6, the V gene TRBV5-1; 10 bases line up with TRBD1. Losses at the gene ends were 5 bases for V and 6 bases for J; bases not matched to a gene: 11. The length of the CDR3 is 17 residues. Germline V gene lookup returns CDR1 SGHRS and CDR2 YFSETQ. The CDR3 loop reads CASSTWLGQGRNSPLHF. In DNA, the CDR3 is TGCGCCAGCAGTACTTGGTTGGGACAGGGGCGTAATTCACCCCTCCACTTT.

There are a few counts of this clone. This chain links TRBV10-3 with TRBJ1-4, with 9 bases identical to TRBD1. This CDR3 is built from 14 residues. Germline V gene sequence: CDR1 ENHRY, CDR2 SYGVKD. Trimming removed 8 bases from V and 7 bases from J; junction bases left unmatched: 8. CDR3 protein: CAIGTGTGGEKLFF. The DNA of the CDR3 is TGTGCCATCGGGACAGGGACCGGGGGTGAAAAACTGTTTTTT.

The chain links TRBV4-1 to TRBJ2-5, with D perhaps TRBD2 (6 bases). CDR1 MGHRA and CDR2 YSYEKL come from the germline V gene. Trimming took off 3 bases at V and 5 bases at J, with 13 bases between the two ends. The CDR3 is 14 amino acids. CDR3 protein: CASSHELAEETQYF. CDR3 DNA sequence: TGCGCCAGCAGCCACGAACTAGCAGAGGAGACCCAGTACTTC.

For the CDR3, the DNA is TGTGCCAGCAGCCGGGGACAGGGCAACTATGGCTACACCTTC. It encodes CASSRGQGNYGYTF. The chain combines TRBV5-6 with TRBJ1-2; 9 positions match TRBD1. CDR1 SGHDT and CDR2 YYEEEE come from the germline V gene. This CDR3 contains 14 residues. Trimming at V came to 4 bases and at J to 2 bases, leaving 3 bases not matched to a gene.

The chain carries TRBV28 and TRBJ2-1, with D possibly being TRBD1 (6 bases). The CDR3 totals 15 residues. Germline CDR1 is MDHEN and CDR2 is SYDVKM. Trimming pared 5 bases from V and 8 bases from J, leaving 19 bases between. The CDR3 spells CASSKWSGAGDEQFF. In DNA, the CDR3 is TGTGCCAGCAGTAAGTGGTCAGGGGCGGGCGATGAGCAGTTCTTC.

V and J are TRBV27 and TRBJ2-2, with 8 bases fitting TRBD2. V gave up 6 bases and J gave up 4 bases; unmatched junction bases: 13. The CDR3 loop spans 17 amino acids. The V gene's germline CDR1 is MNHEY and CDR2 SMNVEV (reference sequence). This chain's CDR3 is CASRPPRSGGFTGELFF. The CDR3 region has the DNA TGTGCCAGCAGGCCCCCCAGAAGCGGGGGATTCACCGGGGAGCTGTTTTTT.

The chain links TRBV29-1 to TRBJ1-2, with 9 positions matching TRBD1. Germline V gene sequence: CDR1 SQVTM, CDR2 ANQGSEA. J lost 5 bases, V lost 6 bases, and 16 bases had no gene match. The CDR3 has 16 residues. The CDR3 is CSVSTPQQGARYGYTF. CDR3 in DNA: TGCAGCGTGTCCACACCACAACAGGGGGCGCGTTATGGCTACACCTTC.

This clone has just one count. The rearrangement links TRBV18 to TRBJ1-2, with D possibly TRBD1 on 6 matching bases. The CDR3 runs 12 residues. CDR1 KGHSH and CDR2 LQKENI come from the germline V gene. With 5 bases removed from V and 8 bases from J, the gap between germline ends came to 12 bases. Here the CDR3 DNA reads TGTGCCAGCTCAGTACAGGGTGAAGGCTACACCTTC. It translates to CASSVQGEGYTF.

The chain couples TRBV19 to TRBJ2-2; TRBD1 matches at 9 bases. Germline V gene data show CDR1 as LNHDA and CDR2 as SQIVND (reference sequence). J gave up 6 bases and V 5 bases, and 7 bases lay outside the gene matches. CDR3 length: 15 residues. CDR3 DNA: TGTGCCAGTAGTCCGAGGACAGGGGCACCCGGGGAGCTGTTTTTT. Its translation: CASSPRTGAPGELFF.

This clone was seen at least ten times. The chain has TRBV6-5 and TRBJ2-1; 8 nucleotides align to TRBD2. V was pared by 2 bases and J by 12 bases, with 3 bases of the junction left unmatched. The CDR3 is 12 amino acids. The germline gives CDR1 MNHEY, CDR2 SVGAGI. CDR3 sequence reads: CASSYRAGGQFF. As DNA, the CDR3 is TGTGCCAGCAGTTACAGGGCGGGGGGGCAGTTCTTC.

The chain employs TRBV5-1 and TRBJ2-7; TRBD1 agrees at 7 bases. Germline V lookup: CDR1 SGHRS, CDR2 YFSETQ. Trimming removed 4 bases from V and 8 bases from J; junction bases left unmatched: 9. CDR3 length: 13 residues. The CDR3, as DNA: TGCGCCAGCAGCCGAACAGGGGAGCCTAAGCAGTACTTC. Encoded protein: CASSRTGEPKQYF.

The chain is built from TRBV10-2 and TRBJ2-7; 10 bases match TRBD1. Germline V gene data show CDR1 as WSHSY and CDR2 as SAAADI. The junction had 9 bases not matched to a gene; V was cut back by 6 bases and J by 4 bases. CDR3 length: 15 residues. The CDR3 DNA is TGCGCCAGCAGCGGGGCGACAGGGGGCTTTTACGAGCAGTACTTC. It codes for CASSGATGGFYEQYF.

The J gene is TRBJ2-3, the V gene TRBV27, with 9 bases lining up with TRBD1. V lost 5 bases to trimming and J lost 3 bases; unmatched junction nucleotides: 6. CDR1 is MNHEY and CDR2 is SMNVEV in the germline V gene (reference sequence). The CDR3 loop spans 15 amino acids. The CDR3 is CASSPSTGGTDTQYF. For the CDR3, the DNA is TGTGCCAGCAGTCCTTCGACAGGGGGAACAGATACGCAGTATTTT.

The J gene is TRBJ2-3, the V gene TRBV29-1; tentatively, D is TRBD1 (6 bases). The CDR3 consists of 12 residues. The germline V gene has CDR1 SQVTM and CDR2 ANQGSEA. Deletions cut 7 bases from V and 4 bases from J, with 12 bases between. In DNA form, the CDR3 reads TGCAGCGGGGAACAGGGTTCAGATACGCAGTATTTT. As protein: CSGEQGSDTQYF.

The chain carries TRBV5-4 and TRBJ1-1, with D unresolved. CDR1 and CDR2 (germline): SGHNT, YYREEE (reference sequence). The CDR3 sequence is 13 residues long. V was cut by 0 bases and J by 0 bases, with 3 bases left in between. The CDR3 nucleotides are TGTGCCAGCAGCTTGGTCATGAACACTGAAGCTTTCTTT. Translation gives CASSLVMNTEAFF.

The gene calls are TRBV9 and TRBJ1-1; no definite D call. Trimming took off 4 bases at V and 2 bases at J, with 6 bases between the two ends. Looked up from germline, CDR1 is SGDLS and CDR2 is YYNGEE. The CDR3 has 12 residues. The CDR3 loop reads CASSLTNTEAFF. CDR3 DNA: TGTGCCAGCAGCCTTACAAACACTGAAGCTTTCTTT.

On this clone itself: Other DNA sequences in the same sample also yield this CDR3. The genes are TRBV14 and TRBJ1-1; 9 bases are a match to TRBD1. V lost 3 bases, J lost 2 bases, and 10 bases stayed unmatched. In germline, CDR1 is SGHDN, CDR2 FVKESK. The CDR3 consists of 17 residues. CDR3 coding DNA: TGTGCCAGCAGCCAGCTGGGGACAGGGTTGATTAACACTGAAGCTTTCTTT. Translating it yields CASSQLGTGLINTEAFF.

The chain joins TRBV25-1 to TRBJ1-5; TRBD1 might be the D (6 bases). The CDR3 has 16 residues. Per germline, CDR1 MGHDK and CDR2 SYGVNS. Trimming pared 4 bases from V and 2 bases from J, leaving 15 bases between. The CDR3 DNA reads TGTGCCAGCAGTGCCCCGGGGGGCAAAGGCAATCAGCCCCAGCATTTT. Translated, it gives CASSAPGGKGNQPQHF.